These 31 T cell receptor beta chains came from one sample sequenced in a study of a mutant IDH1 vaccine in newly diagnosed glioma. Time point noted: baseline, week 1 (first vaccination visit). Treatment of the sample: pre-vaccination baseline after standard-of-care therapy. Data came from immunoSEQ multiplex PCR; TCRdb stores just in-frame clones and leaves some out. The data show about 67,000 clones, with 65% to 85% seen just once and approximately 4.4% held by the top ten. The sequencing here drew on peripheral blood mononuclear cells (PBMCs), taken from a glioma patient treated with radiotherapy, temozolomide or both. Receptors were obtained from a woman in her late teens or twenties with glioma. Some clones in this sample may be carry-over from other donors' samples.

This chain uses TRBV5-8 with TRBJ1-5, with 10 positions matching TRBD1. The CDR3 has 15 residues. The junction had 6 bases not matched to a gene; V was cut back by 4 bases and J by 5 bases. Germline CDR1 and CDR2: SGHTS and YDEGEE. The DNA of the CDR3 is TGTGCCAGCAGCCAGACAGGGGGCGAGTATCAGCCCCAGCATTTT. Translating it yields CASSQTGGEYQPQHF.

The chain's CDR3 is CARSEGQATGYTF. The DNA for the CDR3 is TGTGCCAGAAGCGAGGGACAGGCCACGGGCTACACCTTC. The chain links TRBV5-3 to TRBJ1-2; TRBD1 matches at 8 bases. TRBV5-3 is known as an ORF, though its function is uncertain. CDR3 length: 13 residues. Trimming removed 4 bases from V and 8 bases from J; junction bases left unmatched: 7.

J is TRBJ2-2 and V is TRBV9; 8 bases are a match to TRBD2. The V gene's germline CDR1 is SGDLS and CDR2 YYNGEE. The CDR3 is 15 residues long. Trimming at V came to 3 bases and at J to 5 bases, leaving 6 bases not matched to a gene. CDR3 region: CASSATGTRTGELFF. The CDR3 DNA is TGTGCCAGCAGCGCAACCGGGACTAGAACCGGGGAGCTGTTTTTT.

The CDR3 DNA follows: TGTGCCAGCAGCCAGGTAGGGGAGAATGAGCAGTTCTTC. Protein: CASSQVGENEQFF. The chain uses TRBV14 and TRBJ2-1, with D perhaps assigned TRBD1 or TRBD2 (5 bases each). In germline, CDR1 is SGHDN, CDR2 FVKESK. The CDR3 has 13 residues. V lost 3 bases to trimming and J lost 7 bases, with 10 bases between them. The entire variable domain, with the rest obtained from reference TRBV14 and TRBJ2-1, is as follows: EAGVTQFPSHSVIEKGQTVTLRCDPISGHDNLYWYRRVMGKEIKFLLHFVKESKQDESGMPNNRFLAERTGGTYSTLKVQPAELEDSGVYFCASSQVGENEQFFGPGTRLTVL.

CDR3 DNA sequence: TGTGCCAGCAGTCATGACAGGGGGCCCAGGGAAAAACTGTTTTTT. It is translated as CASSHDRGPREKLFF. The chain uses TRBV7-2 and TRBJ1-4, with 10 bases aligning to TRBD1. Trimming at V came to 6 bases and at J to 8 bases, leaving 9 bases not matched to a gene. Per the germline V gene, CDR1 is SGHTA and CDR2 is FQGNSA. The CDR3 covers 15 residues.

The rearrangement uses TRBV19 and TRBJ1-5, with D perhaps TRBD1 (6 bases). The CDR3 consists of 16 residues. CDR1 LNHDA and CDR2 SQIVND come from the germline V gene (reference sequence). Trimming stripped 5 bases from V and 7 bases from J, with 21 bases between. The CDR3 region has the DNA TGTGCCAGTAGTGTTGAGTGGGGGCGCGACCGGCAGCCCCAGCATTTT. Protein product: CASSVEWGRDRQPQHF.

V is TRBV12-5 and J is TRBJ2-2; 12 bases fit TRBD2. The CDR3 is made up of 17 amino acids. CDR1 is LGHNT and CDR2 is FRNRAP in the germline V gene. After removal of 0 bases from V and 6 bases from J, the junction contained 5 bases not matched to a gene. The CDR3, as DNA: TGTGCTAGTGGTTTGGTACTGACTAGCGGGGGATCCGGGGAGCTGTTTTTT. This translates into CASGLVLTSGGSGELFF.

V usage is TRBV27 and J usage is TRBJ2-5, with D unclear. Trimming shortened V by 3 bases and J by 1 base, and 3 bases separated the two germline ends. The CDR3 spans 12 residues. The germline V gene has CDR1 MNHEY and CDR2 SMNVEV (reference sequence). CDR3 amino acids: CASSLIQETQYF. Written as DNA, the CDR3 is TGTGCCAGCAGTTTGATCCAAGAGACCCAGTACTTC.

The chain has TRBV6-1 and TRBJ2-7; possibly TRBD1 for D (6 bases). V lost 1 base and J lost 6, with 10 bases in between. Germline assignment: CDR1 MNHNS and CDR2 SASEGT. The CDR3 sequence is 13 residues long. For the CDR3, the DNA is TGTGCCAGCAGTGAAGACAGGGAACGCGAGCAGTACTTC. It is translated as CASSEDREREQYF.

This clone was recorded a few times. This sequence joins TRBV5-6 and TRBJ1-2; D not resolved. The germline CDR1 and CDR2 sequences are SGHDT and YYEEEE. The CDR3 spans 13 residues. The V end was cut by 2 bases, the J end by 3 bases, with 8 bases between. In nucleotides, the CDR3 is TGTGCCAGCAGCTTAGGATCGGACTATGGCTACACCTTC. It is translated as CASSLGSDYGYTF.

The V gene is TRBV10-3, the J gene TRBJ2-7; maybe TRBD1 (6 bases). With 2 bases removed from V and 5 bases from J, the gap between germline ends came to 19 bases. Germline CDR1 is ENHRY and CDR2 is SYGVKD. The CDR3 sequence is 16 residues long. CDR3 coding DNA: TGTGCCATCAGTGAGCAACAGGGCAGGGGAATTAACGAGCAGTACTTC. Its translation: CAISEQQGRGINEQYF.

The CDR3 is CASSPRGAINYGYTF. Written as DNA, the CDR3 is TGTGCCAGCAGCCCACGGGGGGCCATTAACTATGGCTACACCTTC. The chain combines TRBV7-8 with TRBJ1-2; tentatively, D is TRBD1 (6 bases). Trimming removed 5 bases from V and 1 base from J, with 14 bases in between. The germline CDR1 and CDR2 sequences are SGHVS and FQNEAQ. The CDR3 length is 15 residues.

The rearrangement joins TRBV10-3 to TRBJ2-7; 7 bases are a match to TRBD2. With V trimmed by 11 bases and J by 2 bases, 15 bases remained unmatched. The CDR3 is made up of 15 amino acids. CDR1 ENHRY and CDR2 SYGVKD come from the germline V gene. CDR3 bases: TGTGCCGTGCAAGGGAGCGGGACGTTGCCCTACGAGCAGTACTTC. Translated: CAVQGSGTLPYEQYF.

V and J are TRBV19 and TRBJ2-4, with D perhaps TRBD1 (6 bases). Per the germline V gene, CDR1 is LNHDA and CDR2 is SQIVND (reference sequence). The V end lost 9 bases, the J end lost 1 base, and 10 bases lay between the germline ends. The CDR3 runs to 13 residues. The CDR3 bases are TGTGCCAGGGACAGTTTTGCCAAAAACATTCAGTACTTC. Translation gives CARDSFAKNIQYF.

The chain couples TRBV5-1 to TRBJ2-3; 9 positions agree with TRBD2. Trimming at V came to 4 bases and at J to 2 bases, leaving 8 bases not matched to a gene. This CDR3 contains 16 residues. Germline V gives CDR1 SGHRS, CDR2 YFSETQ. This CDR3 is CASSPGLAHLTDTQYF. The CDR3 nucleotides are TGCGCCAGCAGCCCGGGACTAGCACATCTCACAGATACGCAGTATTTT.

This chain uses TRBV5-4 with TRBJ2-1, with D possibly being TRBD1 (6 bases). V lost 3 bases to trimming and J lost 8 bases, with 18 bases between them. The CDR3 has 15 amino acids. Germline CDR1 reads SGHNT; CDR2 reads YYREEE (reference sequence). CDR3 sequence reads: CASSSQGGSFDEQFF. DNA of the CDR3: TGTGCCAGCAGCTCACAGGGTGGAAGTTTTGATGAGCAGTTCTTC.

This clone has a handful of counts. This rearrangement joins TRBV14 to TRBJ1-1; 7 bases agree with TRBD1. The CDR3 loop spans 15 amino acids. V gave up 4 bases and J gave up 1 base; unmatched junction bases: 6. Germline values: CDR1 SGHDN, CDR2 FVKESK. Here the CDR3 reads CASSPYRGANTEAFF. The CDR3 nucleotides read TGTGCCAGCAGCCCATACAGGGGTGCGAACACTGAAGCTTTCTTT. Drawing the rest from reference TRBV14 and TRBJ1-1, the complete variable domain is EAGVTQFPSHSVIEKGQTVTLRCDPISGHDNLYWYRRVMGKEIKFLLHFVKESKQDESGMPNNRFLAERTGGTYSTLKVQPAELEDSGVYFCASSPYRGANTEAFFGQGTRLTVV.

For the CDR3, the DNA is TGTGCCAGTAGTAGGACTGACTCTGGGGCCAACGTCCTGACTTTC. It encodes CASSRTDSGANVLTF. The chain has TRBV19 and TRBJ2-6; TRBD2 is a possible D gene (5 bases). The CDR3 has 15 amino acids. V lost 4 bases and J lost 0, with 7 bases in between. Germline values: CDR1 LNHDA, CDR2 SQIVND (reference sequence).

The CDR3 loop is CAWSLGVIQGFSTDTQYF. CDR3 coding DNA: TGTGCCTGGAGTCTAGGGGTAATACAGGGATTTAGCACAGATACGCAGTATTTT. The rearrangement uses TRBV30 and TRBJ2-3; D perhaps matches TRBD1 (6 bases). Between the trimmed V and J ends, which lost 2 bases and 0 bases, there was a span of 21 bases. The germline gives CDR1 GTSNPN, CDR2 SVGIG (reference sequence). The CDR3 extends over 18 amino acids.

The chain employs TRBV4-1 and TRBJ2-1, with D unresolved. This CDR3 contains 14 residues. Trimming stripped 0 bases from V and 6 bases from J, with 9 bases between. Germline V CDR1 and CDR2: MGHRA, YSYEKL. The CDR3 nucleotides are TGCGCCAGCAGCCAAGAACAGCAAACCAATGAGCAGTTCTTC. Residues: CASSQEQQTNEQFF.

The chain recombines TRBV19 with TRBJ1-1; tentative D call: TRBD1 (5 bases). The CDR3 totals 16 residues. V shed 6 bases and J shed 1 base, with 18 bases lying between them. In germline, CDR1 is LNHDA, CDR2 SQIVND (reference sequence). CDR3 sequence reads: CASSPRGPGGNTEAFF. The CDR3 nucleotides read TGTGCCAGTAGCCCCCGGGGTCCGGGGGGGAACACTGAAGCTTTCTTT.

The J gene is TRBJ2-7, the V gene TRBV15; maybe TRBD2 (5 bases). V lost 0 bases and J 3 bases, leaving 12 bases between the germline ends. CDR1 is LNHNV and CDR2 is YYDKDF in the germline V gene (reference sequence). The CDR3 is made up of 15 amino acids. CDR3 coding DNA: TGTGCCACCAGCAGAGAGACGGGGAAATTCTACGAGCAGTACTTC. Translation gives CATSRETGKFYEQYF. The complete variable domain, with remaining parts taken from reference TRBV15 and TRBJ2-7, reads DAMVIQNPRYQVTQFGKPVTLSCSQTLNHNVMYWYQQKSSQAPKLLFHYYDKDFNNEADTPDNFQSRRPNTSFCFLDIRSPGLGDTAMYLCATSRETGKFYEQYFGPGTRLTVT.

This clone was counted between two and nine times. This chain joins TRBV30 and TRBJ1-2, with D unclear. The germline V and J ends were trimmed by 1 base and 4 bases, with 7 bases remaining between them. Germline V CDR1 and CDR2: GTSNPN, SVGIG (reference sequence). The CDR3 covers 12 residues. The CDR3 coding sequence is TGTGCCTGGAGTGAGAGGCGCTATGGCTACACCTTC. Translated: CAWSERRYGYTF.

The chain combines TRBV27 with TRBJ2-5; 8 bases line up with TRBD2. The CDR3 has 14 amino acids. Looked up from germline, CDR1 is MNHEY and CDR2 is SMNVEV (reference sequence). The ends lost 6 bases at V and 4 bases at J; junction bases unmatched: 7. CDR3 loop: CASRRHGGAETQYF. CDR3 in DNA: TGTGCCAGCAGACGACACGGGGGGGCAGAGACCCAGTACTTC.

The V gene is TRBV7-9, the J gene TRBJ2-3; D may correspond to TRBD1 or TRBD2 (5 bases each). The CDR3 is 14 residues long. V was cut by 5 bases and J by 1 base, with 10 bases left in between. Germline values: CDR1 SEHNR, CDR2 FQNEAQ (reference sequence). CDR3 DNA sequence: TGTGCCAGCAGCCCTCGAGGGGGCACAGATACGCAGTATTTT. Translation gives CASSPRGGTDTQYF.

V usage is TRBV30 and J usage is TRBJ1-3; 7 bases are a match to TRBD1. CDR1 is GTSNPN, CDR2 SVGIG, per germline (reference sequence). The junction had 3 bases not matched to a gene; V was cut back by 3 bases and J by 4 bases. This CDR3 contains 13 residues. CDR3 sequence reads: CAWSQTGGNTIYF. The DNA for the CDR3 is TGTGCCTGGAGCCAGACAGGGGGAAACACCATATATTTT.

The chain has TRBV30 and TRBJ1-1; no clear D. CDR3 length: 11 amino acids. Germline CDR1 GTSNPN, CDR2 SVGIG (reference sequence). V was cut by 0 bases and J by 12 bases, with 11 bases left in between. This CDR3 reads CAWSVSPHTFF. The CDR3 DNA reads as TGTGCCTGGAGTGTTTCCCCCCATACTTTCTTT.

The genes are TRBV25-1 and TRBJ2-3, with D unclear. The CDR3 has 13 residues. Between the trimmed V and J ends, which lost 1 base and 4 bases, there was a span of 6 bases. Looked up from germline, CDR1 is MGHDK and CDR2 is SYGVNS. This chain's CDR3 is CASSEFFPDTQYF. CDR3 bases: TGTGCCAGCAGTGAATTTTTCCCAGATACGCAGTATTTT.

The chain has TRBV6-6 and TRBJ2-7; possibly TRBD1 for D (5 bases). Trimming left V 4 bases short and J 7 bases short, with 20 bases between. This CDR3 spans 15 amino acids. CDR1 and CDR2 from the germline V gene are MNHNY and SVGAGI (reference sequence). The CDR3 coding sequence is TGTGCCAGCAGTTCCGCTCGACAGCCTCTAAGAGAGCAGTACTTC. This gives the protein CASSSARQPLREQYF.

The V gene is TRBV5-1, the J gene TRBJ2-7; D is perhaps TRBD1 (6 bases). This CDR3 has 15 amino acids. V lost 0 bases and J 0 bases, leaving 10 bases between the germline ends. Germline lookup yields CDR1 SGHRS and CDR2 YFSETQ. DNA for the CDR3: TGCGCCAGCAGCTTGGACAGGGAAAGCTCCTACGAGCAGTACTTC. Encoded protein: CASSLDRESSYEQYF.

V and J are TRBV4-3 and TRBJ2-7, with 9 bases that match TRBD1. The length of the CDR3 is 14 residues. Germline V CDR1 and CDR2: LGHNA, YSLEER. The junction had 6 bases not matched to a gene; V was cut back by 5 bases and J by 4 bases. CDR3 region: CASSAGTGRYEQYF. In nucleotides, the CDR3 is TGCGCCAGCAGCGCCGGGACAGGGCGATACGAGCAGTACTTC.